One sample yielded the 20 T cell receptor beta chains listed below, sequenced in a study of cytomegalovirus exposure and HLA in healthy donors. Only in-frame clones appear in the TCRdb table, and some are missing; sequencing was by immunoSEQ multiplex PCR. This sample has 100,000 to 150,000 clones, with 89% found just once. Specimen: PBMCs. The receptors stem from a young woman in good health and CMV-seronegative.

The rearrangement links TRBV2 to TRBJ1-4; tentatively, D is TRBD1 (5 bases). V dropped 6 bases and J dropped 6 bases, with 11 bases sitting between them. The CDR3 has 13 residues. The germline gives CDR1 SNHLY, CDR2 FYNNEI. This CDR3 is CASREQVDEKLFF. The CDR3 nucleotides are TGTGCCAGCAGGGAACAGGTTGATGAAAAACTGTTTTTT. The full variable domain, its missing parts supplied by reference TRBV2 and TRBJ1-4, is EPEVTQTPSHQVTQMGQEVILRCVPISNHLYFYWYRQILGQKVEFLVSFYNNEISEKSEIFDDQFSVERPDGSNFTLKIRSTKLEDSAMYFCASREQVDEKLFFGSGTQLSVL.

The CDR3 DNA sequence: TGTGCCAGCAGTTTAAGGGCCGGGGGGAACACTGAAGCTTTCTTT. The encoded protein is CASSLRAGGNTEAFF. V gene TRBV27 combines with J gene TRBJ1-1; perhaps TRBD1 as D (5 bases). In germline, CDR1 is MNHEY, CDR2 SMNVEV (reference sequence). The CDR3 has 15 amino acids. Trimming removed 2 bases at V and 1 base at J, with 11 bases between.

The V and J genes are TRBV4-3 and TRBJ1-4; TRBD1 matches at 10 bases. Germline loops: CDR1 LGHNA, CDR2 YSLEER. The junction had 9 bases not matched to a gene; V was cut back by 3 bases and J by 8 bases. The CDR3 loop spans 16 amino acids. The CDR3, as DNA: TGCGCCAGCAGCCAGAAAGCGGGGACAGGGGACGAAAAACTGTTTTTT. This codes for CASSQKAGTGDEKLFF.

The chain links TRBV30 to TRBJ1-5, with D unclear. V lost 2 bases, J lost 2 bases, and 7 bases lay in between. CDR1 is GTSNPN, CDR2 SVGIG, per germline (reference sequence). This CDR3 is built from 13 residues. CDR3 sequence: CAWSPGGNQPQHF. The DNA of the CDR3 is TGTGCCTGGAGTCCAGGTGGCAATCAGCCCCAGCATTTT.

The V gene is TRBV28, the J gene TRBJ2-7; 7 bases agree with TRBD1. The germline V gene encodes CDR1 MDHEN and CDR2 SYDVKM. The CDR3 spans 13 residues. The V and J ends lost 8 bases and 0 bases, in that order; junction bases with no gene match: 4. The chain's CDR3 is CASRDSSSYEQYV. In DNA form, the CDR3 reads TGTGCCAGCCGGGACAGCTCCTCCTACGAGCAGTACGTC.

The chain carries TRBV5-6 and TRBJ2-7; TRBD2 matches at 11 bases. CDR1 is SGHDT and CDR2 is YYEEEE in the germline V gene. The CDR3 extends over 15 amino acids. V was pared by 1 base and J by 5 bases, with 5 bases of the junction left unmatched. The CDR3 region is CASSLLGTSGNEQYF. The CDR3 DNA reads TGTGCCAGCAGCTTGCTTGGGACTAGCGGAAACGAGCAGTACTTC.

The chain's CDR3 is CAWSEAHLAASTDTQYF. CDR3 DNA sequence: TGTGCCTGGAGTGAGGCCCACCTAGCGGCAAGCACAGATACGCAGTATTTT. The chain joins TRBV30 to TRBJ2-3; 7 nucleotides agree with TRBD2. Germline-derived CDR1 and CDR2 are GTSNPN and SVGIG (reference sequence). The CDR3 runs to 17 residues. J gave up 0 bases and V 1 base, and 10 bases lay outside the gene matches. The variable domain in full, completed from reference TRBV30 and TRBJ2-3, reads SQTIHQWPATLVQPVGSPLSLECTVEGTSNPNLYWYRQAAGRGLQLLFYSVGIGQISSEVPQNLSASRPQDRQFILSSKKLLLSDSGFYLCAWSEAHLAASTDTQYFGPGTRLTVL.

This chain joins TRBV6-1 and TRBJ1-5; no clear D gene. CDR3 size: 14 residues. The V gene's germline CDR1 is MNHNS and CDR2 SASEGT. Trimming stripped 5 bases from V and 3 bases from J, with 11 bases between. The CDR3 region has the DNA TGTGCCAGCAGTCCACTCGTCGACAATCAGCCCCAGCATTTT. It encodes CASSPLVDNQPQHF.

The V gene is TRBV5-6, the J gene TRBJ1-3, with no clear D. The CDR3 runs to 15 residues. V was clipped by 4 bases and J by 2 bases, with 13 bases between them. The V gene's germline CDR1 is SGHDT and CDR2 YYEEEE. For the CDR3, the DNA is TGTGCCAGCAGCCGTACAGAAAAACCTGGAAACACCATATATTTT. It is translated as CASSRTEKPGNTIYF.

This chain connects TRBV7-9 to TRBJ1-5; 7 nucleotides align to TRBD1. The germline V gene encodes CDR1 SEHNR and CDR2 FQNEAQ (reference sequence). The CDR3 is 14 residues long. The J segment lost 6 bases and the V segment lost 5 bases, leaving 7 bases of the junction unmatched. CDR3 bases: TGTGCCAGCAGCCCGACAGGGATCCTTCAGCCCCAGCATTTT. Its protein is CASSPTGILQPQHF. The whole variable domain, filled in from reference TRBV7-9 and TRBJ1-5, reads DTGVSQNPRHKITKRGQNVTFRCDPISEHNRLYWYRQTLGQGPEFLTYFQNEAQLEKSRLLSDRFSAERPKGSFSTLEIQRTEQGDSAMYLCASSPTGILQPQHFGDGTRLSIL.

The V and J genes are TRBV13 and TRBJ2-3; D call uncertain. V was clipped by 2 bases and J by 3 bases, with 3 bases between them. The germline gives CDR1 PRHDT, CDR2 FYEKMQ (reference sequence). The CDR3 is 12 residues long. The CDR3 reads CASSLTTDTQYF. The CDR3 DNA follows: TGTGCCAGCAGCTTAACAACAGATACGCAGTATTTT.

Comments on this clone: The DNA is omitted, as the CDR3 cannot be located on it reliably, and the CDR3 follows TCRdb's listing. The chain recombines TRBV1 with TRBJ2-3; the table's D gene call, TRBD1, was not cross checked with the DNA. TRBV1 is given as a pseudogene. Both ends counted, the CDR3 spans 16 residues. CDR3 sequence: CTSSQEVGAGTDTQYF.

Points on this clone: A read error may account for a junction end that differs from germline. The chain couples TRBV7-9 to TRBJ2-1, with D unresolved. The CDR3 runs 12 residues. Per germline, CDR1 SEHNR and CDR2 FQNEAQ (reference sequence). The CDR3 region is CASTLRGDEQFF. In nucleotides, the CDR3 is TGTGCCAGCACCTTAAGAGGCGATGAGCAGTTCTTC.

The chain is built from TRBV5-1 and TRBJ2-7; TRBD2 matches 11 bases. Germline CDR1 is SGHRS and CDR2 is YFSETQ. The CDR3 is 15 residues long. Trimming cost V 5 bases and J 4 bases; bases outside gene matches: 8. CDR3 bases: TGCGCCAGCAGTTATCTAGCGGGGGGCGATTACGAGCAGTACGTC. This gives the protein CASSYLAGGDYEQYV.

The J gene is TRBJ2-1, the V gene TRBV28, with TRBD2 as a possible D gene (5 bases). V was cut by 1 base and J by 9 bases, with 19 bases left in between. This CDR3 comprises 16 residues. CDR1 is MDHEN, CDR2 SYDVKM, per germline. The chain's CDR3 is CASSLSLSGGASEQFF. CDR3 coding DNA: TGTGCCAGCAGTTTATCCTTGTCAGGAGGTGCAAGTGAGCAGTTCTTC.

This clone is a singleton in its sample. V and J are TRBV19 and TRBJ2-3; TRBD2 agrees at 14 bases. The CDR3 is made up of 17 amino acids. Germline CDR1 and CDR2: LNHDA and SQIVND (reference sequence). V shed 3 bases, J shed 2 bases, and the junction held 4 bases outside the gene matches. The DNA of the CDR3 is TGTGCCAGTAGTATCCGACTAGCGGGGGGGCCCACAGATACGCAGTATTTT. Translated: CASSIRLAGGPTDTQYF.

This clone was detected only a few times. This rearrangement joins TRBV6-5 to TRBJ2-7; D may be TRBD2 (6 bases). The germline gives CDR1 MNHEY, CDR2 SVGAGI. V dropped 4 bases and J dropped 3 bases, with 13 bases sitting between them. The length of the CDR3 is 14 residues. As DNA, the CDR3 is TGTGCCAGCAGTTTAGGTGGCGGGATCTACGAGCAGTACTTC. Protein product: CASSLGGGIYEQYF.

CDR3 sequence: CASGPSGKSSYEQYF. In DNA form, the CDR3 reads TGTGCCAGCGGTCCTAGCGGAAAGAGCTCCTACGAGCAGTACTTC. This rearrangement joins TRBV2 to TRBJ2-7, with 7 bases aligning to TRBD2. J was trimmed by 0 bases and V by 8 bases; bases with no gene match: 10. CDR1 is SNHLY and CDR2 is FYNNEI in the germline V gene. The CDR3 consists of 15 residues. Filled out from reference TRBV2 and TRBJ2-7, the complete variable domain reads EPEVTQTPSHQVTQMGQEVILRCVPISNHLYFYWYRQILGQKVEFLVSFYNNEISEKSEIFDDQFSVERPDGSNFTLKIRSTKLEDSAMYFCASGPSGKSSYEQYFGPGTRLTVT.

This clone was detected only once. The J gene is TRBJ2-1, the V gene TRBV4-3, with D possibly TRBD2 on 5 matching bases. The CDR3 covers 17 residues. The V end lost 2 bases, the J end lost 5 bases, and 19 bases lay between the germline ends. CDR1 is LGHNA, CDR2 YSLEER, per germline. CDR3 protein: CASSQLQSGLGDNEQFF. The CDR3 DNA is TGCGCCAGCAGCCAACTCCAGTCGGGATTGGGCGACAATGAGCAGTTCTTC.

The chain uses TRBV19 and TRBJ2-7; 12 bases fit TRBD1. The V gene's germline CDR1 is LNHDA and CDR2 SQIVND (reference sequence). Trimming cost V 3 bases and J 2 bases; bases outside gene matches: 2. This CDR3 is 15 amino acids long. The CDR3 DNA reads TGTGCCAGTAGTATTGGGACAGGGGGCGCCTACGAGCAGTACGTC. It yields the protein CASSIGTGGAYEQYV.